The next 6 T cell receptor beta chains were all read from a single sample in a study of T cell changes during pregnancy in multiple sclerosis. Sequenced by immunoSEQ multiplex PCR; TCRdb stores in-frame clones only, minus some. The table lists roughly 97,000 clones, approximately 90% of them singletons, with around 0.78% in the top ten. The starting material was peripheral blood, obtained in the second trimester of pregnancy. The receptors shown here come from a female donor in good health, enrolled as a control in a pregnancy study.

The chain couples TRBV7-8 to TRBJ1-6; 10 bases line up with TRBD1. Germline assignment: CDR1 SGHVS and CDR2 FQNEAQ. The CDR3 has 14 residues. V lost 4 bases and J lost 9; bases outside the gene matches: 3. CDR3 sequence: CASSWDRGGSPLHF. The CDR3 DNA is TGTGCCAGCAGCTGGGACAGGGGAGGTTCACCCCTCCACTTT. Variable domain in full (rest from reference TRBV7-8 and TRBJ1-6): GAGVSQSPRYKVAKRGQDVALRCDPISGHVSLFWYQQALGQGPEFLTYFQNEAQLDKSGLPSDRFFAERPEGSVSTLKIQRTQQEDSAVYLCASSWDRGGSPLHFGNGTRLTVT.

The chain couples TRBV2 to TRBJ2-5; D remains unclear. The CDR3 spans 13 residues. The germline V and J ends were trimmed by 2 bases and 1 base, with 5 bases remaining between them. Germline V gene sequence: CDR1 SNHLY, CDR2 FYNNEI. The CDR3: CASSEFRQETQYF. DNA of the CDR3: TGTGCCAGCAGTGAATTTCGCCAAGAGACCCAGTACTTC.

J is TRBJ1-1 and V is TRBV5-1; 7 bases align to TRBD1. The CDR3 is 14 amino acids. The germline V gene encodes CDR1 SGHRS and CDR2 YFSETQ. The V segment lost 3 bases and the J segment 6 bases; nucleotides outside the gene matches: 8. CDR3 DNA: TGCGCCAGCAGCTGGAGTACAGGGGTCTCTGAAGCTTTCTTT. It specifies CASSWSTGVSEAFF.

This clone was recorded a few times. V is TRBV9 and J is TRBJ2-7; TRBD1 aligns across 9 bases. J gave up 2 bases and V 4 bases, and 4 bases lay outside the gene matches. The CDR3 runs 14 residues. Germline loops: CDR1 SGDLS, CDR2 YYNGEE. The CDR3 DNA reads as TGTGCCAGCAGCATCACAGGGGGCCCCTACGAGCAGTACTTC. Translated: CASSITGGPYEQYF.

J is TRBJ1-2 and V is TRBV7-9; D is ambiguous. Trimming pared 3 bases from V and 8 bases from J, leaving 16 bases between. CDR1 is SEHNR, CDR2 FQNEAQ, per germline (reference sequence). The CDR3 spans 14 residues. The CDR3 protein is CASSFPQETVGYTF. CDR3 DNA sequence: TGTGCCAGCAGCTTTCCCCAGGAAACAGTAGGCTACACCTTC.

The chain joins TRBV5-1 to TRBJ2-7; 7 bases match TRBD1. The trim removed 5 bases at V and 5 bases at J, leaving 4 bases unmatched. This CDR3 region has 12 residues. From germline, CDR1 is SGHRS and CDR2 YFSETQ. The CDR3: CASSATGHEQYF. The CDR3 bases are TGCGCCAGCAGTGCGACAGGGCACGAGCAGTACTTC.